The 15 T cell receptor beta chains given below trace back to one sample, sequenced in a study of blood T cell repertoires in COVID-19. Libraries were prepared by immunoSEQ multiplex PCR; TCRdb keeps only in-frame clonotypes and omits some of them. Here the sample spans roughly 100,000 clones, less than 95% being singletons. Sequenced sample: peripheral blood. The receptors here all came from a man aged 18 to 35 with COVID-19, enrolled during active disease.

CDR3 loop: CASSLSGRDGYTF. DNA of the CDR3: TGTGCCAGCAGTTTATCAGGGAGGGATGGCTACACCTTC. The chain joins TRBV27 to TRBJ1-2; D remains unclear. V lost 0 bases and J 6 bases, leaving 8 bases between the germline ends. This CDR3 has 13 residues. Germline values: CDR1 MNHEY, CDR2 SMNVEV (reference sequence).

V and J are TRBV28 and TRBJ1-1; D gene unclear. Deletions cut 3 bases from V and 10 bases from J, with 12 bases between. This CDR3 comprises 12 residues. Per germline, CDR1 MDHEN and CDR2 SYDVKM. This CDR3 is CASSFVRAGAFF. CDR3 DNA: TGTGCCAGCAGTTTCGTGAGGGCGGGAGCTTTCTTT. The whole variable domain, filled in from reference TRBV28 and TRBJ1-1, reads DVKVTQSSRYLVKRTGEKVFLECVQDMDHENMFWYRQDPGLGLRLIYFSYDVKMKEKGDIPEGYSVSREKKERFSLILESASTNQTSMYLCASSFVRAGAFFGQGTRLTVV.

This rearrangement joins TRBV9 to TRBJ2-3; TRBD2 agrees at 15 bases. Per the germline V gene, CDR1 is SGDLS and CDR2 is YYNGEE. There are 18 residues in the CDR3. Unmatched junction bases numbered 4, after V lost 0 bases and J lost 2 bases. DNA for the CDR3: TGTGCCAGCAGCGTAGGGGGACTAGCGGGAGGTTCCACAGATACGCAGTATTTT. Encoded protein: CASSVGGLAGGSTDTQYF.

This chain connects TRBV2 to TRBJ1-5; D is unresolved. V shed 3 bases and J shed 5 bases, with 14 bases lying between them. Germline CDR1 reads SNHLY; CDR2 reads FYNNEI. This CDR3 has 15 amino acids. CDR3 sequence reads: CASSEIPRGYQPQHF. The CDR3 DNA sequence: TGTGCCAGCAGTGAGATCCCGAGAGGGTATCAGCCCCAGCATTTT.

This CDR3 reads CASSLLSRTGELFF. In nucleotides, the CDR3 is TGTGCCAGCAGCTTGCTTTCTAGGACCGGGGAGCTGTTTTTT. V usage is TRBV5-8 and J usage is TRBJ2-2; no reliable D call. Per the germline V gene, CDR1 is SGHTS and CDR2 is YDEGEE. Trimming shortened V by 1 base and J by 5 bases, and 9 bases separated the two germline ends. CDR3 length: 14 amino acids.

This chain uses TRBV18 with TRBJ2-7, with 7 bases identical to TRBD2. V dropped 2 bases and J dropped 3; count of bases not matched to a gene: 1. The CDR3 consists of 13 residues. Per the germline V gene, CDR1 is KGHSH and CDR2 is LQKENI. This CDR3 is CASSPGEGYEQYF. CDR3 in DNA: TGTGCCAGCTCACCAGGGGAGGGCTACGAGCAGTACTTC.

The V and J genes are TRBV6-5 and TRBJ2-6; maybe TRBD2 (6 bases). The germline gives CDR1 MNHEY, CDR2 SVGAGI. This CDR3 region has 15 residues. The V end lost 11 bases, the J end lost 4 bases, and 18 bases lay between the germline ends. CDR3 protein: CARYGGKAGANVLTF. The DNA for the CDR3 is TGTGCCCGATATGGGGGGAAGGCCGGGGCCAACGTCCTGACTTTC.

The CDR3 is CASSLNLFNQPQHF. DNA for the CDR3: TGTGCCAGCAGCTTAAACCTATTCAATCAGCCCCAGCATTTT. This chain connects TRBV7-2 to TRBJ1-5; D is undetermined. Between the trimmed V and J ends, which lost 2 bases and 3 bases, there was a span of 8 bases. This CDR3 is 14 amino acids long. Per germline, CDR1 SGHTA and CDR2 FQGNSA. Supplemented by reference TRBV7-2 and TRBJ1-5, the full variable domain reads GAGVSQSPSNKVTEKGKDVELRCDPISGHTALYWYRQSLGQGLEFLIYFQGNSAPDKSGLPSDRFSAERTGGSVSTLTIQRTQQEDSAVYLCASSLNLFNQPQHFGDGTRLSIL.

The count of this clone is one. The rearrangement joins TRBV3-1 (or the pseudogene TRBV3-2) to TRBJ2-7; TRBD1 is a possible D gene (5 bases). V lost 6 bases to trimming and J lost 4 bases, with 10 bases between them. The CDR3 is 12 residues long. In germline, CDR1 is LGHDT, CDR2 YNNKEL (reference sequence). The CDR3 region has the DNA TGTGCCAGCAGTTTCAGGGATTACGAGCAGTACTTC. Residues: CASSFRDYEQYF.

This chain links TRBV28 with TRBJ2-4, with a weak D call TRBD2 (6 bases). This CDR3 region has 17 residues. Germline CDR1 is MDHEN and CDR2 is SYDVKM. V lost 3 bases and J lost 2, with 17 bases in between. This CDR3 reads CASSLAGLRDSKNIQYF. The CDR3 DNA is TGTGCCAGCAGTTTGGCGGGACTTCGGGACTCCAAAAACATTCAGTACTTC.

Regarding this clone: This sample also contains other DNA sequences that code for the same CDR3. The chain joins TRBV7-2 to TRBJ1-1; a possible D gene is TRBD1 (5 bases). Germline V gene lookup returns CDR1 SGHTA and CDR2 FQGNSA. The CDR3 has 16 residues. The V gene lost 1 base and the J gene lost 1 base, with 13 bases spanning the gap. DNA for the CDR3: TGTGCCAGCAGCTTAGAAGGGTGGGGGGGGAACACTGAAGCTTTCTTT. This encodes CASSLEGWGGNTEAFF.

The chain uses TRBV4-3 and TRBJ1-5; the D is unclear. V lost 3 bases and J lost 6, with 15 bases in between. CDR3 size: 15 residues. The germline CDR1 and CDR2 sequences are LGHNA and YSLEER. The CDR3 protein is CASSQYLRSGQPQHF. DNA of the CDR3: TGCGCCAGCAGCCAGTATCTAAGATCGGGTCAGCCCCAGCATTTT.

This clone has only one observation. This sequence joins TRBV24-1 and TRBJ1-2; 7 bases are shared with TRBD1. Trimming removed 3 bases from V and 8 bases from J; junction bases left unmatched: 8. Per the germline V gene, CDR1 is KGHDR and CDR2 is SFDVKD. CDR3 size: 14 residues. CDR3 in amino acids: CATSDTRQGNGYTF. For the CDR3, the DNA is TGTGCCACCAGTGATACCAGACAGGGAAACGGCTACACCTTC.

The rearrangement joins TRBV15 to TRBJ1-2; TRBD1 aligns across 7 bases. J gave up 0 bases and V 3 bases, and 7 bases lay outside the gene matches. The CDR3 runs 16 residues. Germline lookup yields CDR1 LNHNV and CDR2 YYDKDF (reference sequence). The CDR3 sequence is CATSRTPTGTNYGYTF. The CDR3 nucleotides read TGTGCCACCAGCAGGACACCGACAGGGACTAACTATGGCTACACCTTC.

The CDR3 nucleotides read TGTGCTAGTGGTTTGGCCCGCGATGAGCAGTTCTTC. Encoded protein: CASGLARDEQFF. J is TRBJ2-1 and V is TRBV12-5; D uncertain. This CDR3 is built from 12 residues. The germline V gene has CDR1 LGHNT and CDR2 FRNRAP. V was clipped by 1 base and J by 8 bases, with 6 bases between them.